The sequence of this T cell receptor beta chain was determined in a study of CD8 T cells in Susac syndrome. Across the whole study: Blood was drawn from Susac syndrome patients while they were therapy-naive, on corticosteroids, or on intravenous immunoglobulin alone.

The RNA input was roughly 0.45 to 1 ug, and it was reverse transcribed with random hexamers. Each CDR3 protein gets one entry after TCRdb re-called the immunoSEQ multiplex PCR reads with MiXCR. Counted here are 150,000 to 200,000 distinct CDR3 sequences, roughly 94% occurring once; the ten biggest clones make up 0.099%. The source material was CD4+ T cells from PBMCs. The origin of this receptor is a human donor with Susac syndrome.

The CDR3 DNA is TGTGCCAGCAGTTTATCTAGCGGGAGGGCCACAGACTCTGGGGCCAACGTCCTGACTTTC. Translating gives CASSLSSGRATDSGANVLTF. The genes are TRBV12-3 or TRBV12-4 and TRBJ2-6; TRBD2 aligns across 12 bases. With V trimmed by 2 bases and J by 0 bases, 8 bases remained unmatched. The CDR3 loop spans 20 amino acids.